The 31 T cell receptor beta chains below all came from one sample that was sequenced in a study of blood T cell repertoires in COVID-19. TCRdb's table, derived via immunoSEQ multiplex PCR, lists solely in-frame clones and lacks some. Of over 200,000 clones detected, 75% to 90% appear once; the ten largest clones hold less than 1.5%. The sequenced material came from PBMCs or T cells enriched from blood (not recorded which). Receptors were obtained from a man under 40 who had recovered from COVID-19.

The chain employs TRBV5-1 and TRBJ1-4, with a possible D match to TRBD1 (6 bases). The CDR3 contains 15 residues. Germline-derived CDR1 and CDR2 are SGHRS and YFSETQ. V was clipped by 3 bases and J by 3 bases, with 12 bases between them. As DNA, the CDR3 is TGCGCCAGCAGCTCCGGGACAACTGCTAATGAAAAACTGTTTTTT. Residues: CASSSGTTANEKLFF.

The chain is built from TRBV11-2 and TRBJ1-4; possibly TRBD1 for D (5 bases). Germline-derived CDR1 and CDR2 are SGHAT and FQNNGV. V was shortened by 5 bases and J by 5 bases, with 15 bases between the two germline ends. The CDR3 has 15 residues. The CDR3 bases are TGTGCCAGCAGCCGCCGGGGGAGGGAAAATGAAAAACTGTTTTTT. Its protein is CASSRRGRENEKLFF.

This clone was counted once. The rearrangement joins TRBV9 to TRBJ2-1, with unresolved D. Trimming removed 2 bases from V and 10 bases from J, with 16 bases in between. Germline values: CDR1 SGDLS, CDR2 YYNGEE. The CDR3 contains 14 residues. The CDR3 loop reads CASSVANRPREQFF. CDR3 DNA sequence: TGTGCCAGCAGCGTCGCCAACCGGCCGCGGGAGCAGTTCTTC.

The CDR3 loop is CASSLPGRGGNEQYF. CDR3 nucleotides: TGTGCCAGCAGTTTGCCCGGCCGGGGCGGGAACGAGCAGTACTTC. The V and J genes are TRBV6-5 and TRBJ2-7; TRBD2 might be the D (6 bases). CDR3 size: 15 residues. V lost 4 bases to trimming and J lost 5 bases, with 18 bases between them. CDR1 and CDR2 from the germline V gene are MNHEY and SVGAGI.

The V gene is TRBV6-5, the J gene TRBJ2-5; 10 bases agree with TRBD1. Trimming at V came to 2 bases and at J to 5 bases, leaving 8 bases not matched to a gene. Germline V gene data show CDR1 as MNHEY and CDR2 as SVGAGI. The CDR3 is made up of 16 amino acids. CDR3 residues: CASSYLRTGGDETQYF. The CDR3 DNA reads TGTGCCAGCAGTTACCTCCGGACAGGGGGAGACGAGACCCAGTACTTC.

The chain links TRBV27 to TRBJ2-1; TRBD1 aligns across 7 bases. The CDR3 is 15 amino acids. CDR1 and CDR2 (germline): MNHEY, SMNVEV (reference sequence). V was clipped by 3 bases and J by 2 bases; unmatched bases: 4. The DNA of the CDR3 is TGTGCCAGCAGTTTCGAGGGGGCGACCTACAATGAGCAGTTCTTC. Translation: CASSFEGATYNEQFF.

The rearrangement joins TRBV9 to TRBJ2-4; D possibly corresponds to TRBD1 (6 bases). V was cut by 3 bases and J by 6 bases, with 13 bases left in between. CDR1 SGDLS and CDR2 YYNGEE come from the germline V gene. The CDR3 runs 14 residues. CDR3: CASSATGTANIQYF. The CDR3 DNA reads TGTGCCAGCAGCGCCACAGGGACGGCAAACATTCAGTACTTC.

This rearrangement joins TRBV7-2 to TRBJ2-6; D not resolved. Germline V gene lookup returns CDR1 SGHTA and CDR2 FQGNSA. CDR3 length: 14 amino acids. V was trimmed by 6 bases and J by 2 bases, leaving 8 bases between them. The CDR3 spells CASSTPTGANVLTF. Written as DNA, the CDR3 is TGTGCCAGCAGTACACCGACTGGGGCCAACGTCCTGACTTTC.

In its sample, this clone was seen a few times. CDR3 DNA: TGTGCCAGCAGTGACTCAGGAGAGTCGTCCGGGGAGCTGTTTTTT. Translation: CASSDSGESSGELFF. J is TRBJ2-2 and V is TRBV6-4; D gene uncertain. The CDR3 has 15 amino acids. Germline lookup yields CDR1 MRHNA and CDR2 SNTAGT. V dropped 0 bases and J dropped 6 bases, with 11 bases sitting between them.

The gene calls are TRBV2 and TRBJ1-4, with 7 nucleotides matching TRBD1. Germline assignment: CDR1 SNHLY and CDR2 FYNNEI. The V and J ends lost 6 bases and 7 bases, in that order; junction bases with no gene match: 14. The CDR3 extends over 16 amino acids. For the CDR3, the DNA is TGTGCCAGCAGCCCGCTGAGACAGGGCGTAGGTGAAAAACTGTTTTTT. It is translated as CASSPLRQGVGEKLFF. Using reference TRBV2 and TRBJ1-4 for the parts outside the CDR3, the full variable domain is EPEVTQTPSHQVTQMGQEVILRCVPISNHLYFYWYRQILGQKVEFLVSFYNNEISEKSEIFDDQFSVERPDGSNFTLKIRSTKLEDSAMYFCASSPLRQGVGEKLFFGSGTQLSVL.

V usage is TRBV5-1 and J usage is TRBJ2-2, with D possibly TRBD1 on 5 matching bases. Germline lookup yields CDR1 SGHRS and CDR2 YFSETQ. Trimming removed 2 bases from V and 0 bases from J, with 8 bases in between. The CDR3 consists of 15 residues. The CDR3: CASSFGAANTGELFF. CDR3 nucleotide sequence: TGCGCCAGCAGCTTTGGGGCGGCGAACACCGGGGAGCTGTTTTTT. The entire variable domain, with the rest obtained from reference TRBV5-1 and TRBJ2-2, is as follows: KAGVTQTPRYLIKTRGQQVTLSCSPISGHRSVSWYQQTPGQGLQFLFEYFSETQRNKGNFPGRFSGRQFSNSRSEMNVSTLELGDSALYLCASSFGAANTGELFFGEGSRLTVL.

The chain combines TRBV6-2 or TRBV6-3 with TRBJ2-3, with 8 positions matching TRBD2. This CDR3 contains 16 residues. Unmatched junction bases numbered 8, after V lost 4 bases and J lost 2 bases. Germline CDR1 reads MNHEY; CDR2 reads SVGEGT. The CDR3 nucleotides are TGTGCCAGCAGTTTACAACTAGCGGACCACACAGATACGCAGTATTTT. Its protein product is CASSLQLADHTDTQYF.

The chain uses TRBV5-1 and TRBJ2-1; D is uncertain. CDR1 SGHRS and CDR2 YFSETQ come from the germline V gene. The CDR3 contains 14 residues. Trimming pared 0 bases from V and 6 bases from J, leaving 10 bases between. The CDR3 DNA is TGCGCCAGCAGCTTGGCCGTGGTTAGCAATGAGCAGTTCTTC. Amino acids: CASSLAVVSNEQFF.

This chain links TRBV28 with TRBJ2-3; 7 nucleotides align to TRBD2. The CDR3 runs 20 residues. Germline V CDR1 and CDR2: MDHEN, SYDVKM. V was clipped by 3 bases and J by 0 bases; unmatched bases: 18. In DNA, the CDR3 is TGTGCCAGCAGTTTCCACCTTTTGGACGGGAGGTCCCAGAGCACAGATACGCAGTATTTT. Protein sequence: CASSFHLLDGRSQSTDTQYF.

This chain uses TRBV18 with TRBJ2-6; D is unclear. V was pared by 3 bases and J by 1 base, with 4 bases between. This CDR3 comprises 14 residues. Looked up from germline, CDR1 is KGHSH and CDR2 is LQKENI. The CDR3 DNA follows: TGTGCCAGCTCACCCGTTTCTGGGGCCAACGTCCTGACTTTC. It encodes CASSPVSGANVLTF. Filled out from reference TRBV18 and TRBJ2-6, the complete variable domain reads NAGVMQNPRHLVRRRGQEARLRCSPMKGHSHVYWYRQLPEEGLKFMVYLQKENIIDESGMPKERFSAEFPKEGPSILRIQQVVRGDSAAYFCASSPVSGANVLTFGAGSRLTVL.

The rearrangement uses TRBV30 and TRBJ2-1; no reliable D call. The CDR3 has 14 amino acids. Germline values: CDR1 GTSNPN, CDR2 SVGIG (reference sequence). The V and J ends lost 2 bases and 0 bases respectively, with 8 bases between them. CDR3: CAWSLPGSYNEQFF. For the CDR3, the DNA is TGTGCCTGGAGTCTACCAGGCTCCTACAATGAGCAGTTCTTC. Complete variable domain (other parts from reference TRBV30 and TRBJ2-1): SQTIHQWPATLVQPVGSPLSLECTVEGTSNPNLYWYRQAAGRGLQLLFYSVGIGQISSEVPQNLSASRPQDRQFILSSKKLLLSDSGFYLCAWSLPGSYNEQFFGPGTRLTVL.

This clone has only one observation. The chain is built from TRBV29-1 and TRBJ2-3; 7 nucleotides match TRBD2. The CDR3 extends over 13 amino acids. Germline CDR1 SQVTM, CDR2 ANQGSEA. The junction had 4 bases not matched to a gene; V was cut back by 4 bases and J by 3 bases. As DNA, the CDR3 is TGCAGCGTTGCGGGGGGTGTGACAGATACGCAGTATTTT. This gives the protein CSVAGGVTDTQYF.

J is TRBJ2-1 and V is TRBV27; TRBD1 matches at 9 bases. Trimming at V came to 1 base and at J to 0 bases, leaving 10 bases not matched to a gene. Germline lookup yields CDR1 MNHEY and CDR2 SMNVEV (reference sequence). The CDR3 is 19 residues long. This CDR3 reads CASSLLGDRAISSYNEQFF. Here the CDR3 DNA reads TGTGCCAGCAGTTTATTAGGGGACAGGGCCATCAGCTCCTACAATGAGCAGTTCTTC.

This chain links TRBV30 with TRBJ2-1; D call uncertain. CDR1 is GTSNPN and CDR2 is SVGIG in the germline V gene (reference sequence). This CDR3 region has 12 residues. V was clipped by 3 bases and J by 5 bases, with 8 bases between them. The CDR3 sequence is CAWSPTNNEQFF. As DNA, the CDR3 is TGTGCCTGGAGCCCCACAAACAATGAGCAGTTCTTC.

The V call is TRBV3-1 (or the pseudogene TRBV3-2), the J call TRBJ2-1; 8 bases fit TRBD2. The CDR3 is 19 residues long. In germline, CDR1 is LGHDT, CDR2 YNNKEL (reference sequence). The V and J ends lost 0 bases and 5 bases, in that order; junction bases with no gene match: 15. CDR3 in DNA: TGTGCCAGCAGCCAAGATAGGGGCGTCGGGGGGGCCAAGGACAATGAGCAGTTCTTC. It translates to CASSQDRGVGGAKDNEQFF.

This clone showed up many times. This chain joins TRBV6-5 and TRBJ2-2; 10 bases map to TRBD1. Germline CDR1 is MNHEY and CDR2 is SVGAGI. There are 15 residues in the CDR3. After removal of 4 bases from V and 7 bases from J, the junction contained 6 bases not matched to a gene. The CDR3, as DNA: TGTGCCAGCAGTTTGGACAGGGGGTTTAGCGGGGAGCTGTTTTTT. It is translated as CASSLDRGFSGELFF.

The genes are TRBV11-2 and TRBJ2-1; 10 bases line up with TRBD1. CDR3 length equals 16 residues. Trimming at V came to 3 bases and at J to 7 bases, leaving 9 bases not matched to a gene. The germline V gene has CDR1 SGHAT and CDR2 FQNNGV. The CDR3 sequence: CASSFILAGQGNEQFF. The CDR3 DNA sequence: TGTGCCAGCAGCTTCATTTTAGCGGGACAGGGGAATGAGCAGTTCTTC. Full variable domain (missing parts from reference TRBV11-2 and TRBJ2-1): EAGVAQSPRYKIIEKRQSVAFWCNPISGHATLYWYQQILGQGPKLLIQFQNNGVVDDSQLPKDRFSAERLKGVDSTLKIQPAKLEDSAVYLCASSFILAGQGNEQFFGPGTRLTVL.

A single count supports this clone. The chain uses TRBV15 and TRBJ2-1; TRBD2 might be the D (7 bases). Deletions cut 5 bases from V and 8 bases from J, with 19 bases between. Germline values: CDR1 LNHNV, CDR2 YYDKDF (reference sequence). There are 15 residues in the CDR3. The CDR3 loop is CATSLTGGQLDEQFF. Here the CDR3 DNA reads TGTGCCACCAGCCTGACGGGGGGCCAGTTGGATGAGCAGTTCTTC.

The chain couples TRBV5-5 to TRBJ1-1; D remains ambiguous. CDR3 length: 15 residues. Between the trimmed V and J ends, which lost 0 bases and 0 bases, there was a span of 9 bases. Germline V gene data show CDR1 as SGHKS and CDR2 as YYEKEE (reference sequence). CDR3 protein: CASSLGVRMNTEAFF. CDR3 DNA: TGTGCCAGCAGCTTGGGAGTCAGGATGAACACTGAAGCTTTCTTT.

To note about this clone: The same CDR3 can be traced to other DNA sequences in this sample. The chain couples TRBV7-2 to TRBJ1-4, with D unresolved. Germline CDR1 is SGHTA and CDR2 is FQGNSA. The CDR3 is 14 amino acids. Trimming removed 6 bases at V and 5 bases at J, with 13 bases between. The CDR3: CASSRGAGNEKLFF. In DNA form, the CDR3 reads TGTGCCAGCAGTCGCGGAGCCGGGAATGAAAAACTGTTTTTT. Looking up the rest from reference TRBV7-2 and TRBJ1-4 gives the full variable domain: GAGVSQSPSNKVTEKGKDVELRCDPISGHTALYWYRQSLGQGLEFLIYFQGNSAPDKSGLPSDRFSAERTGGSVSTLTIQRTQQEDSAVYLCASSRGAGNEKLFFGSGTQLSVL.

J is TRBJ2-3 and V is TRBV5-5, with TRBD2 matching over 13 bases. CDR3 length: 16 residues. Germline V gene sequence: CDR1 SGHKS, CDR2 YYEKEE (reference sequence). The V segment lost 5 bases and the J segment 4 bases; nucleotides outside the gene matches: 7. The CDR3: CASSTSGRARADTQYF. The CDR3 DNA sequence: TGTGCCAGCAGTACTAGCGGGAGGGCCAGGGCAGATACGCAGTATTTT.

The chain employs TRBV10-3 and TRBJ2-3; 8 bases are a match to TRBD2. The CDR3 loop spans 15 amino acids. Losses at the gene ends were 6 bases for V and 3 bases for J; bases not matched to a gene: 8. Germline V gives CDR1 ENHRY, CDR2 SYGVKD. CDR3 region: CAIRLRSGSTDTQYF. CDR3 bases: TGTGCCATCAGGCTCCGGAGCGGGAGTACAGATACGCAGTATTTT.

This chain uses TRBV19 with TRBJ1-5; 10 positions agree with TRBD1. Germline CDR1 reads LNHDA; CDR2 reads SQIVND (reference sequence). The V gene end was trimmed by 4 bases and the J gene end by 6 bases; junction bases not matched to a gene: 12. This CDR3 region has 17 residues. In nucleotides, the CDR3 is TGTGCCAGTAGTACACTGCTCTCGACAGGGGGCTTTCAGCCCCAGCATTTT. Translated, it gives CASSTLLSTGGFQPQHF.

V and J are TRBV7-2 and TRBJ2-2; 7 nucleotides match TRBD1. V shed 5 bases, J shed 1 base, and the junction held 4 bases outside the gene matches. Germline V lookup: CDR1 SGHTA, CDR2 FQGNSA. This CDR3 has 15 residues. This CDR3 is CASSPGDRNTGELFF. In DNA, the CDR3 is TGTGCCAGCAGCCCTGGGGACAGGAACACCGGGGAGCTGTTTTTT. The full variable domain, its missing parts supplied by reference TRBV7-2 and TRBJ2-2, is GAGVSQSPSNKVTEKGKDVELRCDPISGHTALYWYRQSLGQGLEFLIYFQGNSAPDKSGLPSDRFSAERTGGSVSTLTIQRTQQEDSAVYLCASSPGDRNTGELFFGEGSRLTVL.

The chain employs TRBV19 and TRBJ2-2; TRBD1 matches 7 bases. With 4 bases clipped from V and 9 bases from J, the junction kept 8 bases outside the gene matches. In germline, CDR1 is LNHDA, CDR2 SQIVND (reference sequence). The CDR3 sequence is 14 residues long. CDR3 residues: CASSTQQGFRELFF. The DNA for the CDR3 is TGTGCCAGTAGTACCCAACAGGGGTTCCGGGAGCTGTTTTTT.

CDR3 DNA sequence: TGTGCCAGCAGCTTAGGTCCGACTAATAATTCACCCCTCCACTTT. Translation: CASSLGPTNNSPLHF. This chain joins TRBV7-2 and TRBJ1-6; D is ambiguous. The CDR3 totals 15 residues. V was shortened by 1 base and J by 5 bases, with 9 bases between the two germline ends. Germline V gene lookup returns CDR1 SGHTA and CDR2 FQGNSA.